The source of this TCR beta chain is a study of OX40 agonist ivuxolimab in advanced cancers. Study-wide background: Three patients got partial responses; one had hepatocellular carcinoma and two had cutaneous melanoma.

CDR1 SEHNR and CDR2 FQNEAQ come from the germline V gene (reference sequence). The CDR3 loop spans 15 amino acids. Losses at the gene ends were 0 bases for V and 8 bases for J; bases not matched to a gene: 9. Repertoires were generated with immunoSEQ multiplex PCR, while TCRdb's copy carries only in-frame clones and drops some. Of some 150,000 clones detected, about 92% appear once; the ten largest clones hold 1%. The genes are TRBV7-9 and TRBJ1-2; 7 bases are shared with TRBD1. Sequenced here: CD4+ or CD8+ T cells sorted from blood, sampled in a trial of the OX40 agonist ivuxolimab. The TCR comes from an adult with an advanced solid tumor such as melanoma, head and neck, liver or kidney cancer. CDR3 nucleotides: TGTGCCAGCAGCTTAGCCGCGACAGGGTTGGGAGGCTACACCTTC. Translating it yields CASSLAATGLGGYTF.